This TCR beta chain was recovered during a study of shared clonotypes between healthy human individuals. The table came from immunoSEQ multiplex PCR; TCRdb's copy has only in-frame clones and leaves some out. The sample includes under 1,100,000 clones, around 78% seen only once; the top ten take more than 0.55%. This TCR was sampled from a man aged 18 to 29 in good health. Some clones in this sample may be carry-over from other donors' samples. Sequencing was performed on memory CD4+ T cells from PBMCs. Subset meaning: CD45RA-negative fraction.

The CDR3 nucleotides read TGTGCCAGCAGCTTAGGTATTAGCGGGGGCCAAGAGACCCAGTACTTC. Amino acid sequence: CASSLGISGGQETQYF. The genes are TRBV7-3 and TRBJ2-5, with TRBD2 matching over 9 bases. V shed 2 bases and J 1 base; nucleotides not matched to a gene: 5. Germline V gene data show CDR1 as SGHTA and CDR2 as FQGTGA. The CDR3 runs to 16 residues.